One and the same sample provided the 27 T cell receptor beta chains below, sequenced in a study of T cells in Graves' hyperthyroidism and ophthalmopathy. Amplification of TCR beta CDR3 regions used RNA as the template. A first-round RT-PCR of the TCR CDR3 used the HTBI primer set. MiXCR, applied by TCRdb to the multiplex PCR reads, yields one record per CDR3 protein. The table has 300,000 to 400,000 distinct CDR3 sequences, 15% to 20% seen once. Material: blood. The receptors stem from a woman in her forties or fifties with Graves' hyperthyroidism.

This chain joins TRBV29-1 and TRBJ2-7; unclear D gene. Germline V CDR1 and CDR2: SQVTM, ANQGSEA. CDR3 length: 13 residues. Trimming cost V 4 bases and J 1 base, with 11 bases left between them. The CDR3 DNA reads as TGCAGCGTTGTTGCCGACGGTTCCTACGAGCAGTACTTC. It translates to CSVVADGSYEQYF.

The sample holds a few counts of this clonotype. The V gene is TRBV20-1, the J gene TRBJ2-1; perhaps D is TRBD1 or TRBD2 (5 bases each). Germline values: CDR1 DFQATT, CDR2 SNEGSKA (reference sequence). V lost 4 bases to trimming and J lost 3 bases, with 10 bases between them. The CDR3 runs to 13 residues. CDR3 coding DNA: TGCAGTGCTACCACGGGGCACTACAATGAGCAGTTCTTC. It encodes CSATTGHYNEQFF.

This clonotype has just a few counts. This chain uses TRBV7-2 with TRBJ2-5, with 11 bases lining up with TRBD2. Per the germline V gene, CDR1 is SGHTA and CDR2 is FQGNSA. The V gene end was trimmed by 1 base and the J gene end by 5 bases; junction bases not matched to a gene: 3. The CDR3 has 15 residues. The CDR3 reads CASSLDPSGRETQYF. The CDR3 DNA follows: TGTGCCAGCAGCTTAGATCCTAGCGGGAGGGAGACCCAGTACTTC.

J is TRBJ2-5 and V is TRBV20-1; TRBD2 matches 10 bases. This CDR3 has 15 residues. The junction had 8 bases not matched to a gene; V was cut back by 5 bases and J by 2 bases. CDR1 and CDR2 from the germline V gene are DFQATT and SNEGSKA (reference sequence). CDR3: CSARSGLAVQETQYF. The DNA of the CDR3 is TGCAGTGCTCGAAGCGGACTAGCGGTACAAGAGACCCAGTACTTC.

This rearrangement joins TRBV7-9 to TRBJ1-2, with D possibly TRBD1 on 5 matching bases. Germline V gene lookup returns CDR1 SEHNR and CDR2 FQNEAQ (reference sequence). V lost 0 bases and J 4 bases, leaving 12 bases between the germline ends. CDR3 length: 15 residues. This CDR3 reads CASSLAQGHSYGYTF. CDR3 in DNA: TGTGCCAGCAGCTTAGCGCAGGGCCACTCCTATGGCTACACCTTC.

This clonotype was recorded only once. The CDR3 coding sequence is TGTGCCAGTAGTATCCGGTCGTGGGGATCGAACACTGAAGCTTTCTTT. Its translation is CASSIRSWGSNTEAFF. The rearrangement links TRBV19 to TRBJ1-1; D gene uncertain. The V gene's germline CDR1 is LNHDA and CDR2 SQIVND (reference sequence). The CDR3 loop spans 16 amino acids. V lost 3 bases and J 1 base, leaving 15 bases between the germline ends.

This clonotype was detected only a few times. CDR3 nucleotides: TGTGCCAGCAGTTTAGGAAGCGGGAGCTACAATGAGCAGTTCTTC. Its translation is CASSLGSGSYNEQFF. This chain links TRBV12-3 or TRBV12-4 with TRBJ2-1, with 8 bases matching TRBD2. Trimming at V came to 1 base and at J to 3 bases, leaving 2 bases not matched to a gene. This CDR3 region has 15 residues.

This clonotype turned up a few times. For the CDR3, the DNA is TGTGCCAGCAGCTTAGTTCAGGATTCACCCCTCCACTTT. Translation gives CASSLVQDSPLHF. V and J are TRBV11-2 and TRBJ1-6; D gene ambiguous. This CDR3 contains 13 residues. Trimming cost V 1 base and J 8 bases, with 6 bases left between them. The V gene's germline CDR1 is SGHAT and CDR2 FQNNGV.

This clonotype appeared many times. V usage is TRBV3-1 and J usage is TRBJ1-2; D is undetermined. The germline V and J ends were trimmed by 1 base and 4 bases, with 10 bases remaining between them. Germline V gene sequence: CDR1 LGHDT, CDR2 YNNKEL (reference sequence). The CDR3 runs to 14 residues. The CDR3, as DNA: TGTGCCAGCAGCCAAGGGGCACAACTCTATGGCTACACCTTC. Amino acid sequence: CASSQGAQLYGYTF.

The rearrangement uses TRBV28 and TRBJ2-7; 7 nucleotides line up with TRBD1. Per the germline V gene, CDR1 is MDHEN and CDR2 is SYDVKM. The ends lost 7 bases at V and 3 bases at J; junction bases unmatched: 6. The CDR3 totals 13 residues. The CDR3 loop is CASTGDRVYEQYF. The CDR3 nucleotides read TGTGCCAGCACTGGAGACAGGGTCTACGAGCAGTACTTC.

In its sample, this clonotype was seen many times. This chain connects TRBV28 to TRBJ1-4; the D gene is possibly TRBD1 (6 bases). Germline CDR1 is MDHEN and CDR2 is SYDVKM. The germline V and J ends were trimmed by 6 bases and 5 bases, with 16 bases remaining between them. The CDR3 is made up of 15 amino acids. CDR3 DNA sequence: TGTGCCAGCAGCAATACAGGGAGCGGAAATGAAAAACTGTTTTTT. Its translation is CASSNTGSGNEKLFF.

The table lists this clonotype with a few counts. V and J are TRBV4-1 and TRBJ2-2; maybe TRBD2 (6 bases). The CDR3 is 18 amino acids. Germline-derived CDR1 and CDR2 are MGHRA and YSYEKL. V lost 5 bases and J 7 bases, leaving 26 bases between the germline ends. CDR3 DNA sequence: TGCGCCAGCAGCGGAGGGTCGGTGCGGTGGGAGTGGGGCGGGGAGCTGTTTTTT. It codes for CASSGGSVRWEWGGELFF.

The rearrangement uses TRBV19 and TRBJ2-1; D may match TRBD1 or TRBD2 (5 bases each). V was trimmed by 6 bases and J by 7 bases, leaving 16 bases between them. This CDR3 has 14 amino acids. In germline, CDR1 is LNHDA, CDR2 SQIVND (reference sequence). CDR3 in DNA: TGTGCCAGTAGCGAAACCGGGGCGGTAAATGAGCAGTTCTTC. Its protein is CASSETGAVNEQFF.

There are a few counts of this clonotype. V usage is TRBV10-1 and J usage is TRBJ1-1; TRBD1 is a possible D gene (5 bases). With 0 bases removed from V and 4 bases from J, the gap between germline ends came to 12 bases. CDR1 and CDR2 from the germline V gene are WNHNN and SYGVQD (reference sequence). This CDR3 region has 15 residues. For the CDR3, the DNA is TGCGCCAGCAGTGAGTCAAGGGGCCTGGGCACTGAAGCTTTCTTT. Residues: CASSESRGLGTEAFF.

In this sample, this clonotype turned up many times. The chain couples TRBV7-9 to TRBJ2-3; D is unresolved. Germline V gene data show CDR1 as SEHNR and CDR2 as FQNEAQ (reference sequence). This CDR3 spans 13 amino acids. V lost 5 bases to trimming and J lost 2 bases, with 8 bases between them. CDR3 loop: CASSELSTDTQYF. The DNA for the CDR3 is TGTGCCAGCAGCGAGTTATCCACAGATACGCAGTATTTT.

This clonotype was seen only a few times. The chain is built from TRBV14 and TRBJ2-1, with D hard to call. Germline values: CDR1 SGHDN, CDR2 FVKESK. The germline V and J ends were trimmed by 0 bases and 6 bases, with 12 bases remaining between them. This CDR3 spans 15 amino acids. Written as DNA, the CDR3 is TGTGCCAGCAGCCAAGAATTAGGGTTCGGCAATGAGCAGTTCTTC. The encoded protein is CASSQELGFGNEQFF.

This clonotype was counted many times. The chain has TRBV6-1 and TRBJ2-1; TRBD2 matches at 7 bases. The CDR3 is made up of 15 amino acids. Germline loops: CDR1 MNHNS, CDR2 SASEGT. V dropped 10 bases and J dropped 6; count of bases not matched to a gene: 15. The CDR3 protein is CAIQVGLAEINEQFF. CDR3 coding DNA: TGTGCCATACAAGTGGGTCTAGCGGAGATCAATGAGCAGTTCTTC.

This clonotype was picked up a small number of times. V usage is TRBV5-1 and J usage is TRBJ1-1, with D possibly matching TRBD1 (6 bases). The CDR3 contains 14 residues. The V end was cut by 2 bases, the J end by 4 bases, with 12 bases between. The germline gives CDR1 SGHRS, CDR2 YFSETQ. CDR3 loop: CASSLRGVGTEAFF. CDR3 nucleotide sequence: TGCGCCAGCAGCTTAAGGGGGGTGGGCACTGAAGCTTTCTTT.

This clonotype was seen ten or more times. V gene TRBV2 combines with J gene TRBJ2-1, with 14 positions matching TRBD2. In germline, CDR1 is SNHLY, CDR2 FYNNEI. J was trimmed by 10 bases and V by 6 bases; bases with no gene match: 8. This CDR3 has 15 amino acids. This chain's CDR3 is CASRVTSGGAEEQFF. CDR3 DNA sequence: TGTGCCAGCAGGGTGACTAGCGGGGGGGCTGAGGAGCAGTTCTTC.

The rearrangement links TRBV30 to TRBJ1-1; 8 nucleotides agree with TRBD1. The J segment lost 3 bases and the V segment lost 4 bases, leaving 7 bases of the junction unmatched. Germline CDR1 reads GTSNPN; CDR2 reads SVGIG (reference sequence). CDR3 length: 14 residues. The CDR3 reads CAWTRARGHTEAFF. CDR3 sequence (DNA): TGTGCCTGGACTCGGGCCAGGGGGCACACTGAAGCTTTCTTT.

This clonotype occurred many times. The chain employs TRBV20-1 and TRBJ2-5; 11 bases line up with TRBD2. V shed 6 bases, J shed 4 bases, and the junction held 7 bases outside the gene matches. This CDR3 is built from 14 residues. Germline V gene sequence: CDR1 DFQATT, CDR2 SNEGSKA (reference sequence). The CDR3 region has the DNA TGCAGTGCCCCTTCCCTAGCGGGAGGAGAGACCCAGTACTTC. Protein sequence: CSAPSLAGGETQYF.

The sample holds a few counts of this clonotype. The genes are TRBV30 and TRBJ1-5; D uncertain. Trimming cost V 5 bases and J 3 bases, with 17 bases left between them. This CDR3 spans 15 amino acids. Per germline, CDR1 GTSNPN and CDR2 SVGIG (reference sequence). CDR3 loop: CAWQSPDGPNQPQHF. The DNA for the CDR3 is TGTGCCTGGCAATCTCCGGACGGTCCCAATCAGCCCCAGCATTTT.

The chain has TRBV20-1 and TRBJ2-3; 10 nucleotides line up with TRBD2. Germline assignment: CDR1 DFQATT and CDR2 SNEGSKA (reference sequence). This CDR3 is 14 amino acids long. V shed 1 base and J 3 bases; nucleotides not matched to a gene: 1. DNA of the CDR3: TGCAGTGCTAGAGCTAGCGGGAGTACAGATACGCAGTATTTT. It encodes CSARASGSTDTQYF.

V and J are TRBV28 and TRBJ2-2; D is unclear. The V gene lost 7 bases and the J gene lost 1 base, with 13 bases spanning the gap. CDR1 is MDHEN, CDR2 SYDVKM, per germline. The CDR3 has 15 amino acids. DNA of the CDR3: TGTGCCAGCACCCGGAGCGACCGGAACACCGGGGAGCTGTTTTTT. It translates to CASTRSDRNTGELFF.

This clonotype was counted many times. The CDR3 region has the DNA TGTGCCAGCAGCTCCCGGGGACAGGAATTAGATACGCAGTATTTT. The encoded protein is CASSSRGQELDTQYF. This sequence joins TRBV7-3 and TRBJ2-3, with 8 bases aligning to TRBD1. Germline CDR1 is SGHTA and CDR2 is FQGTGA. V lost 4 bases, J lost 5 bases, and 8 bases stayed unmatched. This CDR3 is 15 amino acids long.

CDR3: CASSLGLSSYEQYF. The CDR3 bases are TGTGCCAGCAGCTTAGGGTTATCCAGCTACGAGCAGTACTTC. The rearrangement joins TRBV7-2 to TRBJ2-7; no reliable D call. V was trimmed by 1 base and J by 3 bases, leaving 10 bases between them. This CDR3 contains 14 residues. Germline CDR1 SGHTA, CDR2 FQGNSA.

This sequence joins TRBV5-4 and TRBJ1-1; D ambiguous. CDR3 length: 15 amino acids. The V end lost 0 bases, the J end lost 0 bases, and 9 bases lay between the germline ends. Germline V CDR1 and CDR2: SGHNT, YYREEE (reference sequence). This CDR3 reads CASSLGTGMNTEAFF. DNA for the CDR3: TGTGCCAGCAGCTTGGGGACGGGCATGAACACTGAAGCTTTCTTT.